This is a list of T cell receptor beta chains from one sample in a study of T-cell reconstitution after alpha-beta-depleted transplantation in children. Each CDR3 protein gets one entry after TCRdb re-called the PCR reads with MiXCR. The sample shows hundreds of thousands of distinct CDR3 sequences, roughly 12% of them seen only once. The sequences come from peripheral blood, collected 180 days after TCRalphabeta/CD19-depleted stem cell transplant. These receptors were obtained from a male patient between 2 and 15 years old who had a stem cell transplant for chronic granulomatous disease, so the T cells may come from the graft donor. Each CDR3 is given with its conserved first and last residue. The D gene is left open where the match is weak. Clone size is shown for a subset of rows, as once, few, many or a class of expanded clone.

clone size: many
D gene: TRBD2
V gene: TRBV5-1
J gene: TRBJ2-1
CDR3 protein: CASSFRTSGRAYNEQFF
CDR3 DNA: TGCGCCAGCAGCTTCAGGACTAGCGGGAGGGCCTACAATGAGCAGTTCTTC

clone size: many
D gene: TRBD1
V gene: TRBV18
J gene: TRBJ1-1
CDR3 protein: CASSRQGALNTEAFF
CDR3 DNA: TGTGCCAGCTCGAGACAGGGGGCTCTGAACACTGAAGCTTTCTTT

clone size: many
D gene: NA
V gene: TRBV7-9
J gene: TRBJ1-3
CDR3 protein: CASSADPDTHGAGNTIYF
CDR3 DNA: TGTGCCAGCAGCGCCGATCCAGACACCCACGGCGCTGGAAACACCATATATTTT

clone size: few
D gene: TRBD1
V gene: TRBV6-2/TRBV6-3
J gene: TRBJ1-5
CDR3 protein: CASSKQGDQPQHF
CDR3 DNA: TGTGCCAGCAGTAAACAGGGGGATCAGCCCCAGCATTTT

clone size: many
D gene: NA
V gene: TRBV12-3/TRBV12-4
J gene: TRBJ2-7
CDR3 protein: CASRWGYEQYF
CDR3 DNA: TGTGCCAGCAGGTGGGGCTACGAGCAGTACTTC

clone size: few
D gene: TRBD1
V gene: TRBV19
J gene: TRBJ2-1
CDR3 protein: CASNSRDRGPYNEQFF
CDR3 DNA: TGTGCCAGTAACTCCCGGGACAGGGGGCCCTACAATGAGCAGTTCTTC

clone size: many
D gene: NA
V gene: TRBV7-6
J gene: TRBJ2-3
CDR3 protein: CASSLASAWVSTDTQYF
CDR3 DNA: TGTGCCAGCAGCCTCGCCAGTGCATGGGTGAGCACAGATACGCAGTATTTT

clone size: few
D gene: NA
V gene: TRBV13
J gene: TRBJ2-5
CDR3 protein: CASSPGEGLKETQYF
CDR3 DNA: TGTGCCAGCAGCCCAGGGGAGGGCCTGAAAGAGACCCAGTACTTC

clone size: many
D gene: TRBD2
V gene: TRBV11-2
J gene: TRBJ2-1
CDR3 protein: CASSFTSGSYNEQFF
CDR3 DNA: TGTGCCAGCAGCTTCACTAGCGGCTCCTACAATGAGCAGTTCTTC

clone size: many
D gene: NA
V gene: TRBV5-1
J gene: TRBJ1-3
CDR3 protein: CASSPAGETGNTIYF
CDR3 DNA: TGCGCCAGCAGCCCGGCGGGGGAGACAGGAAACACCATATATTTT

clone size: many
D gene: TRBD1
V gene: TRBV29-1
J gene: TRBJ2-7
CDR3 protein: CSVALTGAAYEQYF
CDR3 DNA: TGCAGCGTTGCCCTGACAGGGGCGGCCTACGAGCAGTACTTC

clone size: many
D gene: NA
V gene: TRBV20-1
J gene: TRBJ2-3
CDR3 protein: CSVSRDTQYF
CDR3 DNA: TGCAGTGTTAGCAGAGATACGCAGTATTTT

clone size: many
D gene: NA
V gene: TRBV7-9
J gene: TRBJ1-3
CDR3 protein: CASSLAAVPGNTIYF
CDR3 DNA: TGTGCCAGCAGCTTAGCAGCGGTCCCTGGAAACACCATATATTTT

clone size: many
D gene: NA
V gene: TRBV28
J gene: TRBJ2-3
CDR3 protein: CASSLLGATTDTQYF
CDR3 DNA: TGTGCCAGCAGTCTCCTCGGGGCTACCACAGATACGCAGTATTTT

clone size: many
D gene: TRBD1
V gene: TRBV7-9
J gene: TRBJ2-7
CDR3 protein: CASSWDRGYEQYF
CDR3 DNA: TGTGCCAGCAGCTGGGACAGGGGCTACGAGCAGTACTTC

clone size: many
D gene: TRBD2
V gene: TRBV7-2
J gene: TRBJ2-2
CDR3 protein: CASSFGTSGELFF
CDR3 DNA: TGTGCCAGCAGCTTCGGGACTAGTGGGGAGCTGTTTTTT

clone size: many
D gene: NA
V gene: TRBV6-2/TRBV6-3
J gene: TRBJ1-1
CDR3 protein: CASRRGGTEAFF
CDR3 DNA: TGTGCCAGCCGTCGGGGCGGCACTGAAGCTTTCTTT

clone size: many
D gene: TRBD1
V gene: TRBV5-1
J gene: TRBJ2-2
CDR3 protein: CASSLGDRVFAGELFF
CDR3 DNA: TGCGCCAGCAGCTTGGGTGACAGGGTGTTCGCCGGGGAGCTGTTTTTT

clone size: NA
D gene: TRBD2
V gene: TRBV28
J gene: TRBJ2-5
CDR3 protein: CASRPGTSEQETQYF
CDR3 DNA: TGTGCCAGCAGGCCCGGGACTAGCGAGCAAGAGACCCAGTACTTC

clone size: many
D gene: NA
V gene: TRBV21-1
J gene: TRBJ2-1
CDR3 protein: CASWGVATYNEQFF
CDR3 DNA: TGTGCCAGTTGGGGGGTAGCGACCTACAATGAGCAGTTCTTC

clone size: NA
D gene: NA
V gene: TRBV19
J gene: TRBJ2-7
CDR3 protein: CASSHPMGRNYEQYF
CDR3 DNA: TGTGCCAGTAGCCATCCCATGGGACGGAACTACGAGCAGTACTTC

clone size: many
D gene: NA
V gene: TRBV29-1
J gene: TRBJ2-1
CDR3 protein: CSVEVVGYNEQFF
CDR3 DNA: TGCAGCGTTGAAGTGGTCGGATACAATGAGCAGTTCTTC

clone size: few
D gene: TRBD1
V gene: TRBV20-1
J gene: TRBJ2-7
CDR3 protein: CSARDGYKGQGPSYEQYF
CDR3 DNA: TGCAGTGCTAGAGATGGATACAAAGGACAGGGTCCGTCCTACGAGCAGTACTTC

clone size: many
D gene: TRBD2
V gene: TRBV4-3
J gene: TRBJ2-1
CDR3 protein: CASSHGGAGAGEQFF
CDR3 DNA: TGCGCCAGCAGCCACGGGGGGGCAGGGGCGGGTGAGCAGTTCTTC

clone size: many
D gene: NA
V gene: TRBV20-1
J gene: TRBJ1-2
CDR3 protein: CSARAPGSTAGYTF
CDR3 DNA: TGCAGTGCTAGAGCACCGGGCAGCACGGCTGGCTACACCTTC

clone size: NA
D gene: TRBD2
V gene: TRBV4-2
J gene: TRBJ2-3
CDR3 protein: CASSPGLASGGFYTQYF
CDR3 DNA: TGTGCCAGCAGCCCCGGGCTGGCTAGCGGGGGCTTTTATACGCAGTATTTT

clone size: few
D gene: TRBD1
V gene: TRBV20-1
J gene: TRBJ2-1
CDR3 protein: CSARDAQGVYNEQFF
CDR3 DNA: TGCAGTGCTAGAGATGCACAGGGGGTTTACAATGAGCAGTTCTTC

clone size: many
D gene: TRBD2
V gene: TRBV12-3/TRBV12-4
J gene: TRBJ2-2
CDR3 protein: CASSLAATNTGELFF
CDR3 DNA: TGTGCCAGCAGTCTAGCGGCTACGAACACCGGGGAGCTGTTTTTT

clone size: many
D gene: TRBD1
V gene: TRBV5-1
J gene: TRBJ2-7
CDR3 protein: CASSPPGTGGSYEQYF
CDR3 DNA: TGCGCCAGCAGCCCTCCCGGGACAGGGGGCTCCTACGAGCAGTACTTC

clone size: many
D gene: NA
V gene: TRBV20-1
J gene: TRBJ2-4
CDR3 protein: CSAAASPEWTKNIQYF
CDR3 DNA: TGCAGTGCTGCTGCTAGTCCGGAATGGACCAAAAACATTCAGTACTTC

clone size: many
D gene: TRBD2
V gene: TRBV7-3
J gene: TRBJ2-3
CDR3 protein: CASSLSGGSGGQDTQYF
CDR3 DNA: TGTGCCAGCAGCTTAAGTGGAGGTAGCGGGGGGCAAGATACGCAGTATTTT

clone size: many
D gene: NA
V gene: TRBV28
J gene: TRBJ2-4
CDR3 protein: CASAGGAAKNIQYF
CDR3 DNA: TGTGCCAGCGCCGGGGGTGCGGCCAAAAACATTCAGTACTTC

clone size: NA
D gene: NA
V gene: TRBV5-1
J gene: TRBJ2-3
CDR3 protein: CASSFTLGSGVSTDTQYF
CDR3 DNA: TGCGCCAGCAGCTTCACCCTTGGTTCCGGGGTATCCACAGATACGCAGTATTTT

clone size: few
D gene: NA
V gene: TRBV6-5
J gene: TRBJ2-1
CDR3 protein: CASSYSQFGGPRNEQFF
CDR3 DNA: TGTGCCAGCAGTTACTCCCAATTCGGGGGGCCCCGCAATGAGCAGTTCTTC

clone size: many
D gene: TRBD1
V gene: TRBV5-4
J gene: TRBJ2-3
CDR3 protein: CASSSKQGALDTQYF
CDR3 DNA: TGTGCCAGCTCCTCAAAACAGGGGGCGTTAGATACGCAGTATTTT

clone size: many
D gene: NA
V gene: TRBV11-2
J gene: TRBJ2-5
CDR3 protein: CASSLGSRLGLRETQYF
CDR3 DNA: TGTGCCAGCAGCTTAGGCTCCAGGCTCGGTCTCCGGGAGACCCAGTACTTC

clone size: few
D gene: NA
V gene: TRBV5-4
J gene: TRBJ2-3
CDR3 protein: CASNPGMNTDTQYF
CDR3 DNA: TGTGCCAGCAACCCGGGTATGAACACAGATACGCAGTATTTT

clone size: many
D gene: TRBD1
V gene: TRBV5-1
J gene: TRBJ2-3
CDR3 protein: CASSSGTGKTDTQYF
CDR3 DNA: TGCGCCAGCAGCTCCGGGACAGGGAAAACAGATACGCAGTATTTT

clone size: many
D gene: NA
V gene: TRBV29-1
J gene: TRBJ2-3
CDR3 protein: CSVGTAQTDTQYF
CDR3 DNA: TGCAGCGTTGGGACAGCCCAAACAGATACGCAGTATTTT

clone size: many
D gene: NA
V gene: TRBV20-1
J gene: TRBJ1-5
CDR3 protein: CSAKRGEGTNQPQHF
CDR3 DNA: TGCAGTGCTAAGAGGGGTGAGGGTACCAATCAGCCCCAGCATTTT

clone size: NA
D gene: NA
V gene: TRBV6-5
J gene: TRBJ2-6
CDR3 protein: CASSYPASDSSGANVLTF
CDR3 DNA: TGTGCCAGCAGTTACCCCGCTTCGGACAGCTCTGGGGCCAACGTCCTGACTTTC

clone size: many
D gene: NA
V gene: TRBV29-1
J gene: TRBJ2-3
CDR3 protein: CSVEDQIGWAGSGDTQYF
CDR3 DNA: TGCAGCGTTGAAGATCAGATTGGTTGGGCAGGGTCAGGAGATACGCAGTATTTT

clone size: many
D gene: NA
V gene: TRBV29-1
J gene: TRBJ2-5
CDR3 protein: CSVETGTHSYQETQYF
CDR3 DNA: TGCAGCGTAGAAACCGGGACTCACTCGTACCAAGAGACCCAGTACTTC

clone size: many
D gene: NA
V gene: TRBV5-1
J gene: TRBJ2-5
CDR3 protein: CASSLNAGRETQYF
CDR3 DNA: TGCGCCAGCAGCTTGAATGCTGGGAGAGAGACCCAGTACTTC

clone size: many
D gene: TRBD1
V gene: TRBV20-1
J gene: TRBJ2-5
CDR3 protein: CSARETGTGEETQYF
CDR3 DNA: TGCAGTGCTAGAGAAACCGGGACAGGGGAAGAGACCCAGTACTTC

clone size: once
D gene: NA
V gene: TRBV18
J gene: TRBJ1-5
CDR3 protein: CASSPQGRNQPPHF
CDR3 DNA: TGTGCCAGCTCACCACAGGGACGCAATCAGCCCCCGCATTTT

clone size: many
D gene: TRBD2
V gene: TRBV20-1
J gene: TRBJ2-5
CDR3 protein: CSARDHLASGVRETQYF
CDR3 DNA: TGCAGTGCTAGAGATCATTTGGCTAGCGGGGTGAGAGAGACCCAGTACTTC

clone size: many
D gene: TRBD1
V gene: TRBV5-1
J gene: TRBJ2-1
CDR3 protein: CASSLNRGRNEQFF
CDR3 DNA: TGCGCCAGCAGCTTGAACAGGGGGCGGAATGAGCAGTTCTTC

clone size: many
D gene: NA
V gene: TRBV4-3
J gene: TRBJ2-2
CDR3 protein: CASSQDPSTGELFF
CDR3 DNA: TGCGCCAGCAGCCAAGATCCCAGCACCGGGGAGCTGTTTTTT

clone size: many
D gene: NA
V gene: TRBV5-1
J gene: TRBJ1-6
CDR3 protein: CASNTGVMTENSPLHF
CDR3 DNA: TGCGCCAGCAACACCGGCGTGATGACAGAAAATTCACCCCTCCACTTT

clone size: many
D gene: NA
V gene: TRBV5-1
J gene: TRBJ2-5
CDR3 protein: CASSLRASPQETQYF
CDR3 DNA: TGCGCCAGCAGCTTGCGGGCTAGCCCTCAAGAGACCCAGTACTTC

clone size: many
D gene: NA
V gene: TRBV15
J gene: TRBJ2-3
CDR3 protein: CATSRDGGLSTDTQYF
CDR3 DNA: TGTGCCACCAGCAGAGACGGGGGGCTCAGCACAGATACGCAGTATTTT

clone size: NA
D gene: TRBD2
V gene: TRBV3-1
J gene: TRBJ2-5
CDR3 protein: CASCLTSGRKMGGTQYF
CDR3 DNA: TGTGCCAGCTGTCTCACTAGCGGGAGAAAGATGGGTGGGACCCAGTACTTC

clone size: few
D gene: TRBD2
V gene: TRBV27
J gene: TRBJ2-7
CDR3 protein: CASSKTPGTSGFPYEQYF
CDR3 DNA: TGTGCCAGCAGTAAGACCCCCGGGACTAGCGGGTTTCCCTACGAGCAGTACTTC

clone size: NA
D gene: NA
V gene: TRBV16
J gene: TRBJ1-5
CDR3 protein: CASSQSTGDGHF
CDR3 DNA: TGTGCCAGCAGCCAATCAACCGGGGACGGGCATTTT

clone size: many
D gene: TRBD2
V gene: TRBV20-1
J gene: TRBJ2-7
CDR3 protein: CSAGHLAGGHEQYF
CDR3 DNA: TGCAGTGCTGGGCACCTAGCGGGAGGCCACGAGCAGTACTTC

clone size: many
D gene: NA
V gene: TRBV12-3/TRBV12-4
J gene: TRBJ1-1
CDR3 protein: CAVGSVNTEAFF
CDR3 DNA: TGTGCCGTAGGGTCCGTGAACACTGAAGCTTTCTTT

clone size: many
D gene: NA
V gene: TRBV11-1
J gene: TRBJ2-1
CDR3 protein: CASSLPRGGMRANEQFF
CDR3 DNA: TGTGCCAGCAGCTTACCGCGTGGTGGAATGAGGGCCAATGAGCAGTTCTTC

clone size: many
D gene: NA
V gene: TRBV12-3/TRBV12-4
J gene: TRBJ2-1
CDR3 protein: CATQTDYNEQFF
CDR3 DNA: TGTGCCACCCAGACAGACTACAATGAGCAGTTCTTC

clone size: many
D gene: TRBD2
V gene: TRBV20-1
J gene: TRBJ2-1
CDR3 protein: CSASPSPSGRFYEQFF
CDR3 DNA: TGCAGTGCTAGCCCCTCCCCTAGCGGGAGATTCTATGAGCAGTTCTTC